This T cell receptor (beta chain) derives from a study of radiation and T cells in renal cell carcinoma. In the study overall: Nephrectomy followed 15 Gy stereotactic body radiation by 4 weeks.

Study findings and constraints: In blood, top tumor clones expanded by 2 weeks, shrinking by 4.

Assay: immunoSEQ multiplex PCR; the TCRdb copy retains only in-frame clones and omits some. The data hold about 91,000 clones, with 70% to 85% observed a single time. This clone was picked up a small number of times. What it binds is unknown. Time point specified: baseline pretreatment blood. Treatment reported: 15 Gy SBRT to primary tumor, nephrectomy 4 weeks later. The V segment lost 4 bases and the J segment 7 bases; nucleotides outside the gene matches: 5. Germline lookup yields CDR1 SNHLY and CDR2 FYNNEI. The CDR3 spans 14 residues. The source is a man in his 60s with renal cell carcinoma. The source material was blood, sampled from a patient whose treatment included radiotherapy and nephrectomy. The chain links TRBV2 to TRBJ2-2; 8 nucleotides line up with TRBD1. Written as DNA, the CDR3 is TGTGCCAGCAGTGTTTTACAGGGGGGCGGGGAGCTGTTTTTT. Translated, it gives CASSVLQGGGELFF. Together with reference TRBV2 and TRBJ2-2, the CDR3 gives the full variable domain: EPEVTQTPSHQVTQMGQEVILRCVPISNHLYFYWYRQILGQKVEFLVSFYNNEISEKSEIFDDQFSVERPDGSNFTLKIRSTKLEDSAMYFCASSVLQGGGELFFGEGSRLTVL.